A single sample is the source of the 26 T cell receptor beta chains below, sequenced in a study of T cell responses to AZD1222 COVID-19 vaccine (dated by TCRdb to the early 2020s). The library relied on the immunoSEQ multiplex PCR assay. The clones in this table, taken by TCRdb from immuneACCESS, are in-frame only. Not every clone is retained; where verified, under half of the shortfall comes from an unresolved V gene, and the cause of the rest is unknown. The table for this sample lists more than 250,000 clones; approximately 95% of them were counted only once. The top ten clones comprise 0.55% of the sample. The sample's time point label is to be understood as: baseline before first vaccination. The starting material was peripheral blood, obtained on day 0 of AZD1222 vaccination. The receptors were gathered from an adult in good health.

The genes are TRBV6-5 and TRBJ2-3; no clear D. V was trimmed by 4 bases and J by 4 bases, leaving 3 bases between them. The CDR3 is made up of 11 amino acids. The V gene's germline CDR1 is MNHEY and CDR2 SVGAGI. The CDR3 nucleotides read TGTGCCAGCAGTTCAGCAGATACGCAGTATTTT. It is translated as CASSSADTQYF.

The rearrangement joins TRBV4-3 to TRBJ2-7; 7 positions match TRBD1. J lost 3 bases, V lost 0 bases, and 8 bases had no gene match. The CDR3 is 16 residues long. From germline, CDR1 is LGHNA and CDR2 YSLEER. CDR3 protein: CASSQDLGTVYYEQYF. The DNA for the CDR3 is TGCGCCAGCAGCCAAGATTTGGGGACAGTTTACTACGAGCAGTACTTC.

The rearrangement links TRBV5-5 to TRBJ2-7; 7 nucleotides align to TRBD1. The CDR3 is 15 amino acids. Losses at the gene ends were 0 bases for V and 3 bases for J; bases not matched to a gene: 6. CDR1 and CDR2 from the germline V gene are SGHKS and YYEKEE (reference sequence). DNA of the CDR3: TGTGCCAGCAGCTTGGGACAGGGTTCTGGCTACGAGCAGTACTTC. Translated: CASSLGQGSGYEQYF.

The chain has TRBV28 and TRBJ2-7; no firm D call. The V end lost 5 bases, the J end lost 4 bases, and 9 bases lay between the germline ends. Per germline, CDR1 MDHEN and CDR2 SYDVKM. This CDR3 spans 12 amino acids. The CDR3 spells CASSLASYEQYF. The CDR3 DNA follows: TGTGCCAGCAGTCTTGCTTCTTACGAGCAGTACTTC. The whole variable domain, remainder taken from reference TRBV28 and TRBJ2-7, is DVKVTQSSRYLVKRTGEKVFLECVQDMDHENMFWYRQDPGLGLRLIYFSYDVKMKEKGDIPEGYSVSREKKERFSLILESASTNQTSMYLCASSLASYEQYFGPGTRLTVT.

The genes are TRBV5-1 and TRBJ2-5; the D gene could be TRBD1 or TRBD2 (5 bases each). Trimming took 4 bases from V and 2 from J, leaving 12 bases between them. Germline loops: CDR1 SGHRS, CDR2 YFSETQ. The CDR3 sequence is 14 residues long. The DNA of the CDR3 is TGCGCCAGCAGCGGAGGTAGGGGTCAAGAGACCCAGTACTTC. Translation gives CASSGGRGQETQYF.

The chain carries TRBV10-1 and TRBJ2-2; no firm D call. In germline, CDR1 is WNHNN, CDR2 SYGVQD (reference sequence). Trimming stripped 11 bases from V and 8 bases from J, with 12 bases between. The CDR3 has 11 residues. DNA of the CDR3: TGCGCCGCCCCCGGTCAGGGGGAGCTGTTTTTT. Encoded protein: CAAPGQGELFF.

The J gene is TRBJ1-2, the V gene TRBV3-1 (or the pseudogene TRBV3-2), with D perhaps matching TRBD1 (6 bases). Trimming cost V 6 bases and J 7 bases, with 18 bases left between them. Germline values: CDR1 LGHDT, CDR2 YNNKEL (reference sequence). CDR3 length: 14 residues. CDR3 loop: CASRETGGEGGYTF. In nucleotides, the CDR3 is TGTGCCAGCAGGGAGACGGGGGGCGAGGGTGGCTACACCTTC.

This clone is a singleton in its sample. The CDR3 coding sequence is TGTGCCAGCAGTTACTCGACTAGCGCCTACGAGCAGTACTTC. Amino acid sequence: CASSYSTSAYEQYF. V gene TRBV6-2 or TRBV6-3 combines with J gene TRBJ2-7; 8 positions agree with TRBD2. The CDR3 runs to 14 residues. Trimming cost V 0 bases and J 2 bases; bases outside gene matches: 0. Germline-derived CDR1 and CDR2 are MNHEY and SVGEGT.

The rearrangement joins TRBV28 to TRBJ2-7, with D possibly matching TRBD1 (6 bases). The V gene's germline CDR1 is MDHEN and CDR2 SYDVKM. The CDR3 is 13 amino acids. V dropped 7 bases and J dropped 2 bases, with 12 bases sitting between them. In DNA form, the CDR3 reads TGTGCCAGCATCGGACAGCGCGCCTACGAGCAGTACTTC. Its translation: CASIGQRAYEQYF.

The gene calls are TRBV7-9 and TRBJ2-3; TRBD2 matches at 7 bases. Trimming took 7 bases from V and 6 from J; bases not matched to a gene: 4. CDR3 length: 12 amino acids. The germline CDR1 and CDR2 sequences are SEHNR and FQNEAQ (reference sequence). The CDR3 spells CASTLGGDTQYF. The CDR3, as DNA: TGTGCCAGCACCCTGGGGGGGGATACGCAGTATTTT.

V and J are TRBV19 and TRBJ2-7; 11 bases line up with TRBD1. V was clipped by 6 bases and J by 3 bases; unmatched bases: 4. The germline CDR1 and CDR2 sequences are LNHDA and SQIVND (reference sequence). CDR3 size: 14 residues. Here the CDR3 DNA reads TGTGCCAGTAGCGGGGGGACAGGGGGCTACGAGCAGTACTTC. This codes for CASSGGTGGYEQYF.

The CDR3 reads CASSYLDPWEAFF. The CDR3 coding sequence is TGTGCCAGCAGTTACCTTGACCCTTGGGAAGCTTTCTTT. This chain joins TRBV6-5 and TRBJ1-1; D gene ambiguous. Trimming removed 2 bases at V and 8 bases at J, with 12 bases between. The V gene's germline CDR1 is MNHEY and CDR2 SVGAGI. This CDR3 has 13 residues.

The chain employs TRBV5-1 and TRBJ1-3; 8 nucleotides line up with TRBD1. Unmatched junction bases numbered 11, after V lost 4 bases and J lost 2 bases. The germline V gene encodes CDR1 SGHRS and CDR2 YFSETQ. The CDR3 is made up of 17 amino acids. CDR3 amino acids: CASSIGQGAGAGNTIYF. Written as DNA, the CDR3 is TGCGCCAGCAGCATAGGACAGGGAGCAGGGGCTGGAAACACCATATATTTT. The full variable domain, completed using reference TRBV5-1 and TRBJ1-3, is KAGVTQTPRYLIKTRGQQVTLSCSPISGHRSVSWYQQTPGQGLQFLFEYFSETQRNKGNFPGRFSGRQFSNSRSEMNVSTLELGDSALYLCASSIGQGAGAGNTIYFGEGSWLTVV.

The CDR3 region has the DNA TGCAGTGCCAGTAGCGGGAGCGGGCAAGATACGCAGTATTTT. It translates to CSASSGSGQDTQYF. The rearrangement links TRBV20-1 to TRBJ2-3, with 9 bases identical to TRBD2. The V and J ends lost 6 bases and 5 bases, in that order; junction bases with no gene match: 9. Germline-derived CDR1 and CDR2 are DFQATT and SNEGSKA (reference sequence). This CDR3 is built from 14 residues.

The V call is TRBV2, the J call TRBJ1-2; no firm D call. Trimming took off 7 bases at V and 2 bases at J, with 5 bases between the two ends. This CDR3 spans 11 amino acids. CDR1 and CDR2 from the germline V gene are SNHLY and FYNNEI. CDR3 sequence: CASTVNYGYTF. CDR3 in DNA: TGTGCCAGCACCGTAAACTATGGCTACACCTTC.

The V call is TRBV4-3, the J call TRBJ1-2; D unresolved. Per germline, CDR1 LGHNA and CDR2 YSLEER. Trimming removed 0 bases from V and 8 bases from J, with 16 bases in between. This CDR3 comprises 15 residues. CDR3 in DNA: TGCGCCAGCAGCCAAGATCAAGGAAACCAACCCGGCTACACCTTC. Amino acid sequence: CASSQDQGNQPGYTF.

This clone was counted between two and nine times. V gene TRBV3-1 (or the pseudogene TRBV3-2) combines with J gene TRBJ1-4; D gene uncertain. The germline CDR1 and CDR2 sequences are LGHDT and YNNKEL (reference sequence). The CDR3 totals 13 residues. Trimming took off 4 bases at V and 8 bases at J, with 11 bases between the two ends. The CDR3 DNA is TGTGCCAGCAGCCGCCAGGTGCGGGAAAAACTGTTTTTT. Translated: CASSRQVREKLFF.

The rearrangement links TRBV19 to TRBJ1-1; TRBD1 is a possible D gene (5 bases). Germline CDR1 is LNHDA and CDR2 is SQIVND (reference sequence). The CDR3 consists of 14 residues. The V end was cut by 5 bases, the J end by 5 bases, with 15 bases between. CDR3 sequence: CASSSRGVGTEAFF. The CDR3 nucleotides read TGTGCCAGTAGTTCCCGGGGGGTGGGGACTGAAGCTTTCTTT.

This chain links TRBV15 with TRBJ2-5, with D perhaps TRBD1 (6 bases). Trimming took off 2 bases at V and 4 bases at J, with 14 bases between the two ends. The V gene's germline CDR1 is LNHNV and CDR2 YYDKDF (reference sequence). The CDR3 covers 15 residues. The CDR3 reads CATSRQGSRTETQYF. The CDR3 DNA reads as TGTGCCACCAGCAGACAGGGGAGCCGGACAGAGACCCAGTACTTC.

The chain uses TRBV9 and TRBJ2-1, with 12 bases identical to TRBD2. The germline gives CDR1 SGDLS, CDR2 YYNGEE. V was clipped by 4 bases and J by 7 bases; unmatched bases: 9. The CDR3 covers 16 residues. The CDR3 coding sequence is TGTGCCAGCAGCCTAAGTCCACTAGCGGGAGGAAATGAGCAGTTCTTC. It specifies CASSLSPLAGGNEQFF.

The chain links TRBV2 to TRBJ2-7; 11 positions agree with TRBD2. Trimming took 1 base from V and 2 from J; bases not matched to a gene: 1. Germline CDR1 and CDR2: SNHLY and FYNNEI. The CDR3 length is 15 residues. The CDR3 coding sequence is TGTGCCAGCAGTGAAGGACTAGCGGGAACCTACGAGCAGTACTTC. This sequence encodes CASSEGLAGTYEQYF.

The chain is built from TRBV10-3 and TRBJ1-1, with D possibly being TRBD1 (5 bases). This CDR3 has 15 residues. The germline V gene encodes CDR1 ENHRY and CDR2 SYGVKD. V dropped 7 bases and J dropped 5 bases, with 20 bases sitting between them. CDR3 sequence (DNA): TGTGCCATCAACACGGGGGAGGGGTCCGGAACTGAAGCTTTCTTT. Residues: CAINTGEGSGTEAFF.

This chain connects TRBV29-1 to TRBJ1-2; 9 bases map to TRBD1. The CDR3 length is 13 residues. The germline V gene encodes CDR1 SQVTM and CDR2 ANQGSEA. The J segment lost 5 bases and the V segment lost 7 bases, leaving 8 bases of the junction unmatched. The DNA for the CDR3 is TGCAGCGCTTTGCACGGGACAGGGTATGGCTACACCTTC. Protein sequence: CSALHGTGYGYTF.

This chain links TRBV18 with TRBJ1-5, with TRBD1 identical over 7 bases. Trimming took 2 bases from V and 3 from J; bases not matched to a gene: 4. The germline CDR1 and CDR2 sequences are KGHSH and LQKENI. The CDR3 has 15 residues. Here the CDR3 DNA reads TGTGCCAGCTCACCATCGGGACAGAACAATCAGCCCCAGCATTTT. Protein product: CASSPSGQNNQPQHF. The full variable domain, rest sourced from reference TRBV18 and TRBJ1-5, is NAGVMQNPRHLVRRRGQEARLRCSPMKGHSHVYWYRQLPEEGLKFMVYLQKENIIDESGMPKERFSAEFPKEGPSILRIQQVVRGDSAAYFCASSPSGQNNQPQHFGDGTRLSIL.

This clone was observed a single time. Other DNA sequences in the same sample also yield this CDR3. The chain has TRBV7-8 and TRBJ2-5; D is unclear. The CDR3 loop spans 11 amino acids. Germline V gene lookup returns CDR1 SGHVS and CDR2 FQNEAQ. V shed 5 bases and J shed 1 base, with 2 bases lying between them. CDR3 amino acids: CASSPQETQYF. DNA of the CDR3: TGTGCCAGCAGCCCCCAAGAGACCCAGTACTTC.

CDR3 sequence reads: CASSQALTGGAEAFF. The CDR3 DNA reads as TGTGCCAGCAGCCAAGCCCTGACAGGGGGGGCTGAAGCTTTCTTT. The chain couples TRBV3-1 (or the pseudogene TRBV3-2) to TRBJ1-1; 9 nucleotides match TRBD1. The CDR3 has 15 residues. Trimming took 1 base from V and 6 from J; bases not matched to a gene: 6. Germline loops: CDR1 LGHDT, CDR2 YNNKEL (reference sequence).